The rows below give T cell receptor beta chains drawn from one sample of a study of identifying expanded T cells in peripheral blood. Here immunoSEQ multiplex PCR was the method, and the copy in TCRdb shows in-frame clones only, minus some. This sample carries 90,000 to 110,000 clones, roughly 90% of them seen once, and the ten largest clones take 7.5% to 10%. The source material was blood. The receptors stem from a person aged 18 to 70 in good health. Each CDR3 is given with its conserved first and last residue. The D gene is left open where the match is weak. Rows give clone size only sometimes, using once, few, many, or a class for an expanded clone.

v_call,d_call,clone_size,j_call,cdr3_nt,cdr3_aa
TRBV5-8,TRBD1,NA,TRBJ1-5,TGTGCCAGCAGCACCCGGACAGGGGCCAATCAGCCCCAGCATTTT,CASSTRTGANQPQHF
TRBV5-4,NA,once,TRBJ2-4,TGTGCCAGCAGGCCAGGGGATAATAGCAAAAACATTCAGTACTTC,CASRPGDNSKNIQYF
TRBV7-3,TRBD1,few,TRBJ1-2,TGTGCCAGCAGCTTATCGGGACAGGGTTTTGGCTACACCTTC,CASSLSGQGFGYTF
TRBV5-1,NA,NA,TRBJ2-2,TGCGCCAGCAGCTTGGATAGCCAGAACACCGGGGAGCTGTTTTTT,CASSLDSQNTGELFF
TRBV29-1,TRBD2,NA,TRBJ2-7,TGCAGCGTTGATGGTCGGTTAGCGGGAGTGAACTACGAGCAGTACTTC,CSVDGRLAGVNYEQYF
TRBV14,TRBD1,NA,TRBJ2-2,TGTGCCAGCAGCCAAGAAACAGGGGGAATCACCGGGGAGCTGTTTTTT,CASSQETGGITGELFF
TRBV5-1,TRBD1,NA,TRBJ1-6,TGCGCCAGCAGCACTCAGGGACAGGGTTCACCCCTCCACTTT,CASSTQGQGSPLHF
TRBV7-2,TRBD1,NA,TRBJ2-7,TGTGCCAGCAGCCGGGACAGGGGGCAAGAGCAGTACTTC,CASSRDRGQEQYF
TRBV7-9,NA,NA,TRBJ2-5,TGTGCCAGCAGCCTTAACCAGGGAAATTTCCAGTACTTC,CASSLNQGNFQYF
TRBV6-5,NA,NA,TRBJ2-7,TGTGCCAGCAGGAAAACACGGAGCTCCTACGAGCAGTACTTC,CASRKTRSSYEQYF
TRBV6-5,NA,few,TRBJ1-3,TGTGCCAGCAGTTGGTCAGGGGAGGAAAACACCATATATTTT,CASSWSGEENTIYF
TRBV7-2,NA,NA,TRBJ2-6,TGTGCCAGCAGCTTAGGGGGTACTGGGGCCAACGTCCTGACTTTC,CASSLGGTGANVLTF
TRBV5-4,NA,NA,TRBJ1-4,TGTGCCAGCAGCGATGGAAGAACTAATGAAAAACTGTTTTTT,CASSDGRTNEKLFF
TRBV19,NA,NA,TRBJ1-3,TGTGCCAGTAGTATCGGAAACACCATATATTTT,CASSIGNTIYF
TRBV7-3,NA,NA,TRBJ1-1,TGTGCCAGCAGTTCAGGTATGAACACTGAAGCTTTCTTT,CASSSGMNTEAFF
TRBV19,NA,NA,TRBJ1-3,TGTGCCAGTAGTATTCTTGGCCAAACCCCTGGAAACACCATATATTTT,CASSILGQTPGNTIYF
TRBV5-5,NA,NA,TRBJ2-5,TGTGCCAGCAGCTTGTTTCGTGCAGGGATGACGGAGACCCAGTACTTC,CASSLFRAGMTETQYF
TRBV14,NA,NA,TRBJ1-4,TGTGCCAGCAGCCATCGACGGGCAACTAATGAAAAACTGTTTTTT,CASSHRRATNEKLFF
TRBV6-1,TRBD2,NA,TRBJ2-7,TGTGCCAGCAGTGATAGCGGGAGGGCCCTCTACGAGCAGTACTTC,CASSDSGRALYEQYF
TRBV10-1,NA,NA,TRBJ2-3,TGCGCCAGCAGTGATACGGGACATCAAGGGGATACGCAGTATTTT,CASSDTGHQGDTQYF
TRBV5-1,TRBD1,NA,TRBJ2-1,TGCGCCAGCAGCTCAAGCACCGGGACAGGGGTCTACAATGAGCAGTTCTTC,CASSSSTGTGVYNEQFF
TRBV15,TRBD1,NA,TRBJ2-7,TGTGCCACCAGCGGGAACCGGGACAGGGTTTCCGAGCAGTACTTC,CATSGNRDRVSEQYF
TRBV18,TRBD1,NA,TRBJ1-4,TGTGCCAGCTCACCCGGGACAGAGAATGAAAAACTGTTTTTT,CASSPGTENEKLFF
TRBV7-2,TRBD1,NA,TRBJ2-5,TGTGCCAGCAGCCCCTCCATGGGCAGGGGGAACCAAGAGACCCAGTACTTC,CASSPSMGRGNQETQYF
TRBV7-9,TRBD1,NA,TRBJ1-2,TGTGCCAGCAGCTTACCGTCAGGGGGGAGAACTAACTATGGCTACACCTTC,CASSLPSGGRTNYGYTF
TRBV19,TRBD1,NA,TRBJ2-3,TGTGCCAGTAGTATAGAGGGACAGATTACAGATACGCAGTATTTT,CASSIEGQITDTQYF
TRBV28,NA,NA,TRBJ2-7,TGTGCCAGCAGTCTACAGGATGCCTACGAGCAGTACTTC,CASSLQDAYEQYF
TRBV29-1,NA,NA,TRBJ1-1,TGCAGCGCCTGGGAGGGGAACACTGAAGCTTTCTTT,CSAWEGNTEAFF
TRBV25-1,NA,NA,TRBJ2-7,TGTGCCAGCAGTGAATCCTCCCGGGGCAGCAACTTTGAGCAGTACTTC,CASSESSRGSNFEQYF
TRBV5-1,NA,NA,TRBJ2-3,TGCGCCAGCAGCGGCTCGCGGGGAAGCACAGATACGCAGTATTTT,CASSGSRGSTDTQYF
TRBV20-1,NA,NA,TRBJ2-5,TGCAGTGCCCGGGATCAAGAGACCCAGTACTTC,CSARDQETQYF
TRBV5-1,TRBD2,NA,TRBJ2-2,TGCGCCAGCAGCTTGGGGACTAGCGGGAGCACCGGGGAGCTGTTTTTT,CASSLGTSGSTGELFF